This T cell receptor beta chain was identified during a study of long-term antiretroviral therapy in people with HIV (dated by TCRdb to the early 2020s). Study-wide context: Collection of the earliest samples took place about a decade ahead of the 2015 WHO recommendation for immediate ART, at a time when ART was typically delayed until CD4 counts fell. A retrospective serial study tested whether ART initiation and durable HIV suppression were associated with changes in peripheral blood TRB repertoire composition and diversity. A total of around 190 cryopreserved PBMC samples came from 25 to 30 adults with confirmed HIV infection and were collected serially over a mean of roughly six years (range 1-12). Test extractions of a monoclonal T-cell line alongside some 36 polyclonal samples showed no cross-contamination during QIAcube processing. About 40% of the roughly 30 participants with HIV were female. The paper's findings and limits, for the study overall: The repertoire was dominated across all time points by expanded TRB clones identified before ART initiation, although this dominance was seen to fluctuate and to decrease in many PLHIV after ART. The samples were dated from the mid-2000s to the late 2010s, and the ART regimens that were used may be less effective than current ART regimens. Because pre-ART samples had limited cell numbers, unsorted PBMC were profiled rather than sorted CD4+ and CD8+ T cells. A significant increase in TRB diversity was found to be associated with ART initiation, although TRB diversity was observed to remain significantly below that of transplant donor controls even after long-term ART. Compared with controls, HIV repertoires had narrower CDR3 length ranges, and the network structure pointed to an antigen-experienced repertoire that shifted only slightly toward naive after ART. Limited PBMC availability meant only the TCR beta chain was sequenced, without alpha chain pairing. Inferences about post-ART repertoire changes were limited because no data were available on ART adherence, viral resistance or therapy changes.

Sequencing of the TRB variable region was done with the immunoSEQ hsTCRB v3.0 assay at survey level resolution. TRB sequencing targeted a depth of about 35,000-50,000 T-cell genomes per sample. Pooled TRB libraries were sequenced on an Illumina MiSeq with a v3 150-cycle kit. In the paper's pipeline: Repertoire analysis was run in R within a reproducible Nextflow workflow that covered QC, data transformation and analysis. LymphoSeq2, an R package for AIRR-Seq data exploration, was used to implement custom analyses. A few samples that produced fewer than 5000 total TRB sequences were removed, so some 190 HIV repertoires were analyzed. Among the roughly 200 retained HIV repertoires, approximately 61 were collected before ART initiation and approximately 130 after ART initiation. Repertoires were downsampled to 5000 TRB nucleotide sequences, and summary statistics were averaged over 100 downsampling iterations. The analysis kept only TRB sequences whose CDR3 regions were at least seven amino acids long. Diversity was assessed using a clonality score derived from Shannon entropy and using the Gini coefficient. Repertoire networks linked the top 5000 CDR3 amino acid sequences whenever two sequences differed by an edit distance of one. Antigen specificity groups and MHC restriction were predicted for TRB CDR3 amino acid sequences with GLIPH2. Known CMV, EBV, HIV or tissue antigen associations were flagged by matching CDR3 amino acid sequences against VDJdb and McPAS-TCR. Pre-ART, post-ART and control groups were compared with Wilcoxon signed-rank tests and Holm-Bonferroni correction. TCRdb provides this immuneACCESS table in a form limited to in-frame rearrangements. Some clones are lacking; in checked studies, under half of them reflect an unresolved V gene, and why the rest are absent is not known. Clone size and the V and J calls come from that table; the DNA yielded D and trimming. The sample table records some 23,000 clones; 85% to 90% of these occur just once. The ten largest account for less than 6.5% of the sample.

The CDR3, from cysteine to phenylalanine, totals 14 residues. Only CDR3 DNA remains: 42 bases, in frame from the first base. CDR1 and CDR2 are read off the germline V gene (reference sequence) as SGHNT and YYREEE. The junction carries 15 bases between V and J, which are trimmed by 1 base and 8 bases respectively. To be included, a participant needed at least one PBMC sample from before ART initiation plus at least two post-ART samples. All participants with HIV were treated in the United States of America. Cryopreserved samples of about 0.9-11 million PBMC were thawed and washed before DNA extraction. At the time of the earliest PBMC sample, participants with HIV were aged between roughly 20 and 60 years. Each participant contributed PBMC samples from 1-4 timepoints before ART initiation and 2-8 timepoints after ART initiation, with a median of 7 samples. Serial HIV viral load, CD4+ T-cell count, ART history and demographic data were obtained for every participant. Using a Qiagen kit on a QIAcube, genomic DNA was extracted from unsorted PBMC, with samples processed in batches of 12.

A note on this clone: Its antigen target is currently unknown. No per-base quality is available; no much larger clone lies one base away.

The sequenced sample was unsorted PBMCs, obtained less than 4.7 years after starting antiretroviral therapy. The receptor comes from a man aged 30 to 45 with HIV. The receptor chain draws on TRBV5-4 and TRBJ1-1; a weak D assignment points to TRBD1 (6 bases agree). The DNA reads as follows: TGTGCCAGCAGCTTGTACCAAGGGACAACCGAAGCTTTCTTT. The resulting protein is CASSLYQGTTEAFF.